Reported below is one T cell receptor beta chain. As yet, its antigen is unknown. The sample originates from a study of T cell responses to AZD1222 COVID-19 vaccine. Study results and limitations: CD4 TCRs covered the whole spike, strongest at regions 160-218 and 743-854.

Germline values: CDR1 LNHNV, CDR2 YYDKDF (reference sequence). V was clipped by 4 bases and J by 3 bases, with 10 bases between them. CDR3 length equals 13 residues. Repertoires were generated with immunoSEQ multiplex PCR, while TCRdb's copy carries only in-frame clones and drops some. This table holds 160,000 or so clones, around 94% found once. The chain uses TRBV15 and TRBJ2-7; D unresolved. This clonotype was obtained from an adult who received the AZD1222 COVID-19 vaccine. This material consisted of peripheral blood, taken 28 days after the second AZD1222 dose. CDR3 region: CATSNSLGYEQYF. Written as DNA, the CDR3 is TGTGCCACCAGCAATTCCCTAGGCTACGAGCAGTACTTC.